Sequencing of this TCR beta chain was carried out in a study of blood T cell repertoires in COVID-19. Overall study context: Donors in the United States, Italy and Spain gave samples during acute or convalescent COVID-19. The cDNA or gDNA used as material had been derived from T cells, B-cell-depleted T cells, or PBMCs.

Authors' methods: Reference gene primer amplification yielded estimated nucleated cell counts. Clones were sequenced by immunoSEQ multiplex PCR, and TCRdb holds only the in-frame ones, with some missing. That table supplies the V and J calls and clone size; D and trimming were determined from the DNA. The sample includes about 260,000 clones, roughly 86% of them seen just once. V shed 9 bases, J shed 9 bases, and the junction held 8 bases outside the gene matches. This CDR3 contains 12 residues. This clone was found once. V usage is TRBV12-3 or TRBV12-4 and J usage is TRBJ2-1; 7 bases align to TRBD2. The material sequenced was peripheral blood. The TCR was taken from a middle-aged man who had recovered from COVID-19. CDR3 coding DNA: TGTGCCAGTTCCTCGAGCGGGGTTGAGCAGTTCTTC. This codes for CASSSSGVEQFF.